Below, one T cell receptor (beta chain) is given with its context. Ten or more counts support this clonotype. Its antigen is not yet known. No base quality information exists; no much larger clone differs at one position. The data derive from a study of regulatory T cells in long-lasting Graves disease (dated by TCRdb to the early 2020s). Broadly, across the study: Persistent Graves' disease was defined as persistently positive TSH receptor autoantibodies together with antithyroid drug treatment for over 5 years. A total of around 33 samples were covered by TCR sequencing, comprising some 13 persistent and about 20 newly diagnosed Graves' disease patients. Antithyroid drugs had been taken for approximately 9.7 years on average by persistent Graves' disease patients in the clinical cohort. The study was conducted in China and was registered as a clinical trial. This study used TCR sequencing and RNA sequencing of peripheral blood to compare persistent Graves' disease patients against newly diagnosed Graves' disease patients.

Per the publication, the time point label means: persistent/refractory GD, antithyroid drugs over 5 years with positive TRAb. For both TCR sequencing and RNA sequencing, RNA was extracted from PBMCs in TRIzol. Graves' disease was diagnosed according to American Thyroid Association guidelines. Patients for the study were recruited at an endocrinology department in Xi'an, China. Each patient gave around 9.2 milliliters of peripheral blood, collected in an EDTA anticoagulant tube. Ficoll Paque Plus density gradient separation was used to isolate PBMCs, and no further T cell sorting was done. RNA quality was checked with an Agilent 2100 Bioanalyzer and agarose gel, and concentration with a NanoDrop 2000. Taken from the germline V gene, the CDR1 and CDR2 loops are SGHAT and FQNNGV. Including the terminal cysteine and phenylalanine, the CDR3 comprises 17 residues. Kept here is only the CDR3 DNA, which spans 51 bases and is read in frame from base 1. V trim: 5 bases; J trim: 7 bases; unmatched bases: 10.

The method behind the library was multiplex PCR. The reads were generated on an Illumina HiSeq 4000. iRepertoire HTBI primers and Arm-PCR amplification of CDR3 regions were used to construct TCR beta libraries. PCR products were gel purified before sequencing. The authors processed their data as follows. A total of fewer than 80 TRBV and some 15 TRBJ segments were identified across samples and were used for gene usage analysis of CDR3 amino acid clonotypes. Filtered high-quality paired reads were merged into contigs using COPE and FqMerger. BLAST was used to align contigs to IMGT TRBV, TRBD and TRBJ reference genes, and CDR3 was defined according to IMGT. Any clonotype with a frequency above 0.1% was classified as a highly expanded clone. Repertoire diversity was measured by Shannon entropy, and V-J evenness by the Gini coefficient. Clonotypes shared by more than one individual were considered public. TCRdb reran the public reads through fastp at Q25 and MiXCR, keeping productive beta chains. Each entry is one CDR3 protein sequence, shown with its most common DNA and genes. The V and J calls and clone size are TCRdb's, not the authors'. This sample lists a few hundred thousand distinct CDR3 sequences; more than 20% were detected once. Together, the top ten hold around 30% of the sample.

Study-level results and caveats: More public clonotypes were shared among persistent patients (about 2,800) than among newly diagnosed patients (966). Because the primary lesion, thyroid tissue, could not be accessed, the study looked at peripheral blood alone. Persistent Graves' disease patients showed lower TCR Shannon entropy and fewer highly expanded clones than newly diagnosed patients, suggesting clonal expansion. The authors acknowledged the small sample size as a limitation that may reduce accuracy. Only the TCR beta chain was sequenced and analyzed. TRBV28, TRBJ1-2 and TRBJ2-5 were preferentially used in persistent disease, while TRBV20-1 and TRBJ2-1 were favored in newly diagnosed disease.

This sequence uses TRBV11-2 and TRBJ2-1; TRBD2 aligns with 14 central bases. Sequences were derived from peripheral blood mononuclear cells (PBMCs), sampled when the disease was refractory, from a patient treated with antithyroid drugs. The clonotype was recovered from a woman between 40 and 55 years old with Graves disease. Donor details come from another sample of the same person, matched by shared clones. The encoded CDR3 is CASSPSPGTSGRNEQFF. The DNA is TGTGCCAGCAGCCCGTCCCCCGGGACTAGCGGGAGAAATGAGCAGTTCTTC.